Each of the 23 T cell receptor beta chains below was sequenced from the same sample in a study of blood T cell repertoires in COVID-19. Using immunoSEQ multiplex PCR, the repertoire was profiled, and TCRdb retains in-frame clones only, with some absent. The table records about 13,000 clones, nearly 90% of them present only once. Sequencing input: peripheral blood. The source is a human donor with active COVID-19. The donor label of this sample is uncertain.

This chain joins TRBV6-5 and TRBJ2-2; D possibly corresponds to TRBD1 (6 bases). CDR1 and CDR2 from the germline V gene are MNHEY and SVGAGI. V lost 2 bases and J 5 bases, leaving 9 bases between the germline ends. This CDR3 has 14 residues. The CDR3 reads CASSYGRGTGELFF. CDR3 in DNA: TGTGCCAGCAGTTACGGAAGGGGGACCGGGGAGCTGTTTTTT.

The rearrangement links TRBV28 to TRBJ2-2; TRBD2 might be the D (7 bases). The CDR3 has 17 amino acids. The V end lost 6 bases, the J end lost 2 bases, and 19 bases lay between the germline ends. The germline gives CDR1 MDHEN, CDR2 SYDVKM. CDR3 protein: CASSPFTGGSNTGELFF. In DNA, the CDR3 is TGTGCCAGCAGCCCCTTTACGGGGGGCTCAAACACCGGGGAGCTGTTTTTT.

The CDR3 sequence is CASSRGLDTEAFF. In DNA form, the CDR3 reads TGTGCCAGCAGCAGGGGTTTGGACACTGAAGCTTTCTTT. V usage is TRBV6-2 or TRBV6-3 and J usage is TRBJ1-1; D perhaps matches TRBD1 (6 bases). Trimming shortened V by 6 bases and J by 3 bases, and 11 bases separated the two germline ends. From germline, CDR1 is MNHEY and CDR2 SVGEGT. The CDR3 extends over 13 amino acids.

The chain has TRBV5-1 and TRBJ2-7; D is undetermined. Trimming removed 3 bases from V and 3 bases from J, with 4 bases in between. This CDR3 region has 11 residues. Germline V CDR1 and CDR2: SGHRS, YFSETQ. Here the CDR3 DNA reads TGCGCCAGCAGCTCGGGCTACGAGCAGTACTTC. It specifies CASSSGYEQYF.

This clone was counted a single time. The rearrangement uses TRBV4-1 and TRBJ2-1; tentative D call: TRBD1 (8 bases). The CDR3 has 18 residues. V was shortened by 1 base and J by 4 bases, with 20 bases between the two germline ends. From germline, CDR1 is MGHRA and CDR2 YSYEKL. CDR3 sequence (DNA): TGCGCCAGCAGCCAAGTTAAAGGGAGGGACAGGCTATACAATGAGCAGTTCTTC. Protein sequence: CASSQVKGRDRLYNEQFF.

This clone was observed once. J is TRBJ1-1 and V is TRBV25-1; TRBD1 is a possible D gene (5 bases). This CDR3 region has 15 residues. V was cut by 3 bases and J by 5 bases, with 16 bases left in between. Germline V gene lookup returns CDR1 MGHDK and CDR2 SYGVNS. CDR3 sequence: CASSEVGQGKTEAFF. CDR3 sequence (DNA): TGTGCCAGCAGTGAGGTTGGGCAGGGCAAAACTGAAGCTTTCTTT.

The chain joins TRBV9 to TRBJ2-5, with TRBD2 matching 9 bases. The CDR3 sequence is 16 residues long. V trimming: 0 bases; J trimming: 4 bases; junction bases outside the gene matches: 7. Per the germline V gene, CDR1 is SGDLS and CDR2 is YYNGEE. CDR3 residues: CASSVDAGGRGETQYF. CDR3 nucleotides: TGTGCCAGCAGCGTAGACGCGGGGGGGCGCGGAGAGACCCAGTACTTC.

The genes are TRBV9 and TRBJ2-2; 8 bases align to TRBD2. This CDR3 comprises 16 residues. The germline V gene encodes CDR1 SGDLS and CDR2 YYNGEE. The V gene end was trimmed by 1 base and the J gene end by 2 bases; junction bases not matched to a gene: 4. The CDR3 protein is CASSVLSGGNTGELFF. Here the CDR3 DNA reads TGTGCCAGCAGCGTATTGAGCGGGGGAAACACCGGGGAGCTGTTTTTT. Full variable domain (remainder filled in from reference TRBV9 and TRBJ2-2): DSGVTQTPKHLITATGQRVTLRCSPRSGDLSVYWYQQSLDQGLQFLIQYYNGEERAKGNILERFSAQQFPDLHSELNLSSLELGDSALYFCASSVLSGGNTGELFFGEGSRLTVL.

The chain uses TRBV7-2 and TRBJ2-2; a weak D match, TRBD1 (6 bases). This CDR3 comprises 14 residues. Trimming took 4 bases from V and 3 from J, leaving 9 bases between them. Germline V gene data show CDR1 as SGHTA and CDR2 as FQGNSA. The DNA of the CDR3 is TGTGCCAGCAGCTCAACAGGGTACACCGGGGAGCTGTTTTTT. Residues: CASSSTGYTGELFF. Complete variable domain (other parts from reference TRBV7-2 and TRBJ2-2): GAGVSQSPSNKVTEKGKDVELRCDPISGHTALYWYRQSLGQGLEFLIYFQGNSAPDKSGLPSDRFSAERTGGSVSTLTIQRTQQEDSAVYLCASSSTGYTGELFFGEGSRLTVL.

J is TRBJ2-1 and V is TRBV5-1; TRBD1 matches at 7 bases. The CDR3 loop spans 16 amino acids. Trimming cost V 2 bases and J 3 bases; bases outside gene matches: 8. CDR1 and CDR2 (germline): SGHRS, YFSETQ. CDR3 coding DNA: TGCGCCAGCAGCTTCGAGGGGGCTTCGGTCTACAATGAGCAGTTCTTC. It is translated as CASSFEGASVYNEQFF. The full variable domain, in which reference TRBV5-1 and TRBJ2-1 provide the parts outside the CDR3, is KAGVTQTPRYLIKTRGQQVTLSCSPISGHRSVSWYQQTPGQGLQFLFEYFSETQRNKGNFPGRFSGRQFSNSRSEMNVSTLELGDSALYLCASSFEGASVYNEQFFGPGTRLTVL.

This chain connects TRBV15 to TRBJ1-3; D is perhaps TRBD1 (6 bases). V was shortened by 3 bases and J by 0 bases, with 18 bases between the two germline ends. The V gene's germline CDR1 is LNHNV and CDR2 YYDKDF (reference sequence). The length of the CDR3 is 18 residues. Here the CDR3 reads CATSRKRTALHSGNTIYF. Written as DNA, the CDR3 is TGTGCCACCAGCAGGAAAAGGACAGCTTTACACTCTGGAAACACCATATATTTT. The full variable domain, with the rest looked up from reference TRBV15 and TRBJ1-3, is DAMVIQNPRYQVTQFGKPVTLSCSQTLNHNVMYWYQQKSSQAPKLLFHYYDKDFNNEADTPDNFQSRRPNTSFCFLDIRSPGLGDTAMYLCATSRKRTALHSGNTIYFGEGSWLTVV.

The CDR3 sequence: CASSGISGGNQPQHF. The CDR3 DNA reads as TGTGCCAGTAGTGGGATATCGGGGGGCAATCAGCCCCAGCATTTT. This rearrangement joins TRBV19 to TRBJ1-5, with a weak D call TRBD1 (5 bases). The CDR3 runs 15 residues. V was trimmed by 5 bases and J by 2 bases, leaving 13 bases between them. Per germline, CDR1 LNHDA and CDR2 SQIVND (reference sequence).

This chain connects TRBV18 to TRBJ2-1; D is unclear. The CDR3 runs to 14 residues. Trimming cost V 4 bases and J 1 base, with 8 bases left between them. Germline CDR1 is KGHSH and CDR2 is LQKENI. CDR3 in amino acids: CASSRSLSYNEQFF. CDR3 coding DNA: TGTGCCAGCTCACGCAGTTTATCCTACAATGAGCAGTTCTTC.

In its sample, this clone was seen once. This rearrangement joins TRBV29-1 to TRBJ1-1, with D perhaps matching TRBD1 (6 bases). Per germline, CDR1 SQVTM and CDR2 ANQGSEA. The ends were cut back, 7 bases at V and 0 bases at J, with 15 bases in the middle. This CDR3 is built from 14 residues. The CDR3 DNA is TGCAGCGCAACAGGGACGCTCATGAACACTGAAGCTTTCTTT. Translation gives CSATGTLMNTEAFF.

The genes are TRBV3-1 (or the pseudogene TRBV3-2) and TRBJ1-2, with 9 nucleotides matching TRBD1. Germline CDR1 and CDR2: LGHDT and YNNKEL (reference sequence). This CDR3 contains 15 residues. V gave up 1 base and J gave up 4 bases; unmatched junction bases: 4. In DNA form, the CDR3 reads TGTGCCAGCAGCCAAGTCCCGGACAGGGGCTATGGCTACACCTTC. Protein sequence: CASSQVPDRGYGYTF.

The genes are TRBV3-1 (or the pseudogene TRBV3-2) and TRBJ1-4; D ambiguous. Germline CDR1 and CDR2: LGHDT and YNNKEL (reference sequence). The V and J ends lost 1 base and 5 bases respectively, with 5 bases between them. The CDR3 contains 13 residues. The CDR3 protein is CASSQARNEKLFF. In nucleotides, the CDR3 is TGTGCCAGCAGCCAAGCGAGAAATGAAAAACTGTTTTTT.

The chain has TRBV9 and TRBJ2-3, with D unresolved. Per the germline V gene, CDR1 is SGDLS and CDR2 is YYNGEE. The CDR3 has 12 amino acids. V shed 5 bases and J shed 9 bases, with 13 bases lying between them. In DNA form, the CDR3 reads TGTGCCAGCAGTGCCTCCCAGACAACGCAGTATTTT. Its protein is CASSASQTTQYF.

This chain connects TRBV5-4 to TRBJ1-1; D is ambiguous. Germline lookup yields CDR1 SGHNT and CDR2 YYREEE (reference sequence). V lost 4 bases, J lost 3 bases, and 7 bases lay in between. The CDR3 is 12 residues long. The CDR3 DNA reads TGTGCCAGCAGCCGCGGGTACACTGAAGCTTTCTTT. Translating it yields CASSRGYTEAFF. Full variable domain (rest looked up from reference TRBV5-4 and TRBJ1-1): ETGVTQSPTHLIKTRGQQVTLRCSSQSGHNTVSWYQQALGQGPQFIFQYYREEENGRGNFPPRFSGLQFPNYSSELNVNALELDDSALYLCASSRGYTEAFFGQGTRLTVV.

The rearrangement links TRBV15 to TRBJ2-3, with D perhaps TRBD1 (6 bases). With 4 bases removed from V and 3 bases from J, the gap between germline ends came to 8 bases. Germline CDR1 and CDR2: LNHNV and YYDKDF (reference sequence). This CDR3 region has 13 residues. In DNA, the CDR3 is TGTGCCACCAGCACTGGACAGACAGATACGCAGTATTTT. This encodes CATSTGQTDTQYF.

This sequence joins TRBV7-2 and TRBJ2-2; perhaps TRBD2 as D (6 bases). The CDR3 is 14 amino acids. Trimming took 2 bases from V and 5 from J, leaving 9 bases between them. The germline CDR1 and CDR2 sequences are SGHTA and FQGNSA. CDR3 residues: CASSLFAGTGELFF. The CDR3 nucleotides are TGTGCCAGCAGCTTATTTGCGGGGACCGGGGAGCTGTTTTTT.

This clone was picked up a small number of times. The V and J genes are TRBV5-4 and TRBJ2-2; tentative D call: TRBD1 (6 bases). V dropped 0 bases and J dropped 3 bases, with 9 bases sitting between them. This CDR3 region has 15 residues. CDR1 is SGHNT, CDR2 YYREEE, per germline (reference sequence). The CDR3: CASSLGRGHTGELFF. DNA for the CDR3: TGTGCCAGCAGCTTGGGCAGGGGTCACACCGGGGAGCTGTTTTTT.

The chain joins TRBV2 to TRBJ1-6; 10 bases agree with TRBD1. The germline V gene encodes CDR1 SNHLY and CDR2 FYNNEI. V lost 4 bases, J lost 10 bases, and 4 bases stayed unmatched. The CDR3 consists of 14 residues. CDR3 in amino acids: CASSGGTGVSPLHF. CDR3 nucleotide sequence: TGTGCCAGCAGTGGAGGGACAGGGGTATCACCCCTCCACTTT.

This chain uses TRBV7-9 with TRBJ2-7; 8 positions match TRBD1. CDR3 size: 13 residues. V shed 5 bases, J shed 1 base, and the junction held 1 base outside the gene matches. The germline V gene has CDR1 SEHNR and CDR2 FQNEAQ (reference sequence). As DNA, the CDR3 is TGTGCCAGCAGCCGGACAGGGTCCTACGAGCAGTACTTC. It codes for CASSRTGSYEQYF.